The clone carrying this TCR beta chain appeared a single time. The antigen is undetermined. With V trimmed by 4 bases and J by 2 bases, 21 bases remained unmatched. Germline V gene data show CDR1 as SGDLS and CDR2 as YYNGEE. This CDR3 comprises 20 residues. The data derive from a study of T-cell memory formation after mild COVID-19. Looking at the study overall: Largely, the TCR clusters proved donor specific. Study conclusions and caveats: CD4+ clones that contracted lay mainly in CM and EM; CD8+ ones lay in EMRA. The appearance of some responding clones in pre-infection memory suggested that cross-reactive memory joined.

TCRdb independently ran MiXCR on the 5' RACE reads; one entry per CDR3 protein. Here the sample spans around 340,000 distinct CDR3 sequences, roughly an eighth being singletons. The material sequenced was PBMCs or a T cell subset sorted from them (not recorded which). The chain recombines TRBV9 with TRBJ1-3; 7 bases fit TRBD1. The sequence was obtained from a man aged 18 to 30 who had mild COVID-19 (a few samples of this study predate the infection). Cell type and time point are not known. The CDR3 DNA follows: TGTGCCAGCAGCCCTTCTTCCGGGACAGAACTAAGGGAGACTGGAAACACCATATATTTT. This sequence encodes CASSPSSGTELRETGNTIYF.